A single sample gave rise to the 8 T cell receptor beta chains below, sequenced in a study of blood T cell repertoires in COVID-19. Generated by immunoSEQ multiplex PCR, the TCRdb table keeps only in-frame clones and is missing some. This table has 250,000 to 300,000 clones, just over 90% appearing once. Sequences were obtained from PBMCs or T cells enriched from blood (not recorded which). All receptors derive from a woman between 40 and 50 years old with acute COVID-19.

The chain couples TRBV7-9 to TRBJ2-1; 10 bases map to TRBD2. Germline loops: CDR1 SEHNR, CDR2 FQNEAQ (reference sequence). Trimming at V came to 4 bases and at J to 9 bases, leaving 9 bases not matched to a gene. This CDR3 is 15 amino acids long. CDR3 DNA sequence: TGTGCCAGCAGCTCGCTAGCGGGAGTAAACGGTGAGCAGTTCTTC. It encodes CASSSLAGVNGEQFF.

J is TRBJ2-3 and V is TRBV4-1, with D perhaps matching TRBD1 (6 bases). Germline V gene data show CDR1 as MGHRA and CDR2 as YSYEKL. V lost 0 bases to trimming and J lost 1 base, with 11 bases between them. There are 16 residues in the CDR3. The CDR3 region has the DNA TGCGCCAGCAGCCAAGAGGACAGATATCGCACAGATACGCAGTATTTT. Protein sequence: CASSQEDRYRTDTQYF.

This sequence joins TRBV5-8 and TRBJ1-5; D might be TRBD1 (5 bases). Trimming removed 4 bases from V and 3 bases from J, with 17 bases in between. The CDR3 is made up of 16 amino acids. Germline CDR1 and CDR2: SGHTS and YDEGEE. CDR3 sequence reads: CASSRKRQTNNQPQHF. The CDR3 DNA reads as TGTGCCAGCAGCCGAAAGAGACAGACGAACAATCAGCCCCAGCATTTT.

This clone was recorded once. The chain is built from TRBV27 and TRBJ2-2, with D perhaps TRBD2 (5 bases). The V gene lost 6 bases and the J gene lost 12 bases, with 20 bases spanning the gap. There are 14 residues in the CDR3. Per germline, CDR1 MNHEY and CDR2 SMNVEV (reference sequence). The CDR3 DNA reads TGTGCCAGCAGCTTGCGTGGAGGACCTCTGAAGCTGTTTTTT. Its protein product is CASSLRGGPLKLFF.

V and J are TRBV7-2 and TRBJ1-2, with 10 bases matching TRBD1. Unmatched junction bases numbered 5, after V lost 1 base and J lost 6 bases. There are 15 residues in the CDR3. Looked up from germline, CDR1 is SGHTA and CDR2 is FQGNSA. CDR3 loop: CASSLGQGAMDGYTF. For the CDR3, the DNA is TGTGCCAGCAGCTTAGGACAGGGGGCCATGGATGGCTACACCTTC.

The chain recombines TRBV27 with TRBJ2-3; the D gene is possibly TRBD1 (5 bases). V gave up 5 bases and J gave up 0 bases, with 15 bases separating them. The CDR3 is 16 residues long. From germline, CDR1 is MNHEY and CDR2 SMNVEV (reference sequence). The CDR3 loop reads CASSRPDGASTDTQYF. The CDR3 DNA sequence: TGTGCCAGCAGTAGGCCCGATGGGGCAAGCACAGATACGCAGTATTTT.

V and J are TRBV29-1 and TRBJ2-6; 12 nucleotides match TRBD1. Germline CDR1 reads SQVTM; CDR2 reads ANQGSEA. CDR3 length: 20 amino acids. With 2 bases clipped from V and 0 bases from J, the junction kept 11 bases outside the gene matches. The CDR3 region has the DNA TGCAGCGTTGAAACCTTGCCGGGACAGGGGGCCCCCTCTGGGGCCAACGTCCTGACTTTC. It codes for CSVETLPGQGAPSGANVLTF.

This clone came up once. This chain connects TRBV27 to TRBJ2-7, with D maybe TRBD1 (6 bases). This CDR3 region has 15 residues. Trimming cost V 3 bases and J 3 bases, with 15 bases left between them. Germline V gene lookup returns CDR1 MNHEY and CDR2 SMNVEV (reference sequence). CDR3 in amino acids: CASSFVGQKNYEQYF. CDR3 in DNA: TGTGCCAGCAGTTTCGTGGGACAAAAAAACTACGAGCAGTACTTC.